The T cell receptor (beta chain) described here comes from a study of blood T cells in healthy people across ages (dated by TCRdb to about 2015). Broadly, across the study: In model experiments, roughly one uniquely barcoded TCR beta cDNA molecule per two T cells was captured by template switching. To avoid experimental bias, donors of different ages were randomly spread across the sequencing lanes. Using the same blood draw, the study looked at two additional independent replicas of 1 million unique cDNA reads for two donors, one aged 18 to 29 and the other aged 80 or older. The study measured age-related changes in TCR beta repertoire diversity using deep sequencing normalized with unique cDNA molecular identifiers. Four age groups were formed from the donors: young (average about 16 years), middle-aged (approximately 40), aged (roughly 58) and long-lived (82). On the study overall, not on this receptor specifically: The percentage of naive T cells measured by flow cytometry correlated strongly with observed TCR beta diversity. Conclusive comparison of naive and antigen-experienced compartments was prevented by the profiling of bulk unsorted PBMCs. Estimates of total diversity based on one million sequenced T cells were considered lower bounds and underestimates. Because the CMV infection status of the donors was unknown, age-related changes in expanded clonotypes may potentially have been confounded. As age increased, observed TCR beta diversity per million T cells dropped in a roughly linear way, and a significant reduction was already evident by age approximately 40. Compared with the aged group, the long-lived group had more naive CD4+ T cells, fewer expanded clones and increased TCR diversity, a pattern suggesting age selection.

The CDR3 spans 16 residues, from the cysteine through the phenylalanine. The sequence is cut down to CDR3 DNA, 48 bases in frame from base 1. Here V drops 2 bases and J drops 3 bases, and the junction holds 6 bases not matched to any gene. Sequences SGHTA (CDR1) and FQGNSA (CDR2) are obtained from the germline V gene. As concerns this clonotype: Its antigen is still unknown. No much larger clone is present one base from it, and per-base qualities are unavailable.

Systemically healthy Caucasian individuals from Russia, over 30 in total and aged roughly 6 to 100 years, were included as donors. Approximately 9.7 milliliters of peripheral blood were drawn from each donor into EDTA-treated Vacutainer tubes. Ficoll-Paque density-gradient centrifugation was used to isolate PBMCs, with at least 7 million obtained per sample. Total RNA, at least 6 micrograms per sample, was extracted from PBMCs with Trizol reagent. The percentages of naive CD45RAhigh/CD27high T cells were determined by flow cytometry on a PBMC aliquot from every donor. The receptor library was made with 5' RACE. The reads were generated on an Illumina HiSeq 2500. A second about 7 to 11 cycle PCR used a sample-barcoded 5' primer and a J-beta primer mix. A template-switch 5' adaptor carrying 12 random nucleotides introduced a unique molecular identifier onto each TCR beta cDNA molecule. Each sample yielded at least 3 million CDR3-containing paired-end reads. First-strand cDNA synthesis was performed from all RNA using the Mint cDNA synthesis kit, with priming by a TRBC-specific oligonucleotide. After uracil-DNA glycosylase treatment, a first 18-cycle PCR used universal primers M1SS and BC2_uni_R on all cDNA. As for the authors' bioinformatics: Normalization of each sample was performed by random selection of 1 million high-quality reads, each carrying a distinct molecular identifier. Reads sharing molecular identifiers were discarded rather than binned into consensus sequences. MiTCR, set to a Q25 quality threshold and the strictest error-elimination algorithm, was used for CDR3 identification, clonotype clustering and error correction. A nonparametric unseen species model using Euler transformation provided a lower-bound estimate of total TCR beta diversity. TCRdb reprocessing: public reads trimmed at Q25 with fastp, clones called with MiXCR, in-frame beta chains kept. Every entry covers one CDR3 protein and lists the most common genes and DNA from its rows. The V and J calls were determined by TCRdb, not by the authors. The sample table lists 600,000 to 850,000 distinct CDR3 sequences, approximately 39% of them with a count of one. The ten largest clones represent 20% to 25% of the sample.

The sample taken for sequencing was blood. The source is a woman aged 60-75 years in good health. This sequence uses TRBV7-2 and TRBJ2-3, with 9 bases aligning to TRBD1. Read as DNA, the sequence is TGTGCCAGCAGCTTATCCCACAGGGGGCGGACAGATACGCAGTATTTT. The encoded protein is CASSLSHRGRTDTQYF.